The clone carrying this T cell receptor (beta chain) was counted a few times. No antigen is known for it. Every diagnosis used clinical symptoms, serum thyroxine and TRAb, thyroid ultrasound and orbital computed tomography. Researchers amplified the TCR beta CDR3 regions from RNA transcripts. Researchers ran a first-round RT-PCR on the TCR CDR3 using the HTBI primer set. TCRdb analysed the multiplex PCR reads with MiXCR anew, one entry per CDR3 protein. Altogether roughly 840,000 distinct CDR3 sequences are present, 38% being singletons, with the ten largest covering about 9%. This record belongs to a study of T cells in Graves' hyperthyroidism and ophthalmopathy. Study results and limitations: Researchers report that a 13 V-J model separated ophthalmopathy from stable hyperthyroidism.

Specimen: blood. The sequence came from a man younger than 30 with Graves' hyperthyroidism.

CDR3 loop: CASSPLRQAYEQYF. As DNA, the CDR3 is TGTGCCAGCAGCCCCCTCCGACAGGCCTACGAGCAGTACTTC. The genes are TRBV9 and TRBJ2-7; perhaps TRBD1 as D (6 bases). This CDR3 has 14 amino acids. Trimming pared 4 bases from V and 2 bases from J, leaving 13 bases between. The germline gives CDR1 SGDLS, CDR2 YYNGEE.